This T cell receptor (beta chain) was found in a study of blood T cell repertoires in COVID-19. Authors' analysis steps: Amplification of reference gene primers was used by the study to estimate nucleated cell counts. Assay used: immunoSEQ multiplex PCR; TCRdb lists only in-frame clones, some missing. V and J calls and clone size are copied from that table; D and trimming were computed from the DNA. The sample consists of approximately 530,000 clones, roughly nine tenths of them appearing once. Points on this clone: Other DNA sequences of this sample code for an identical CDR3.

CDR1 SGHRS and CDR2 YFSETQ come from the germline V gene. V gave up 0 bases and J gave up 4 bases; unmatched junction bases: 2. This CDR3 is 14 amino acids long. The sequence came from a woman aged 50 to 60 with COVID-19, enrolled during active disease. The V call is TRBV5-1, the J call TRBJ2-5; the match to TRBD1 covers 8 bases. Sequenced input: peripheral blood. The CDR3 DNA reads TGCGCCAGCAGCTTGGGCACAGGGGGAGAGACCCAGTACTTC. This encodes CASSLGTGGETQYF.